These 28 T cell receptor beta chains originate from one sample sequenced in a study of T cell responses to AZD1222 COVID-19 vaccine. Profiling relied on immunoSEQ multiplex PCR, and the TCRdb table lists in-frame clones only, not all of them. The table has about 160,000 clones, 85% to 90% seen once. The starting material was peripheral blood, obtained on day 0 of AZD1222 vaccination. The receptors here all came from an adult in good health.

This clone was detected only once. This chain connects TRBV4-3 to TRBJ2-7, with unresolved D. Trimming took 0 bases from V and 5 from J, leaving 8 bases between them. The CDR3 spans 13 residues. CDR1 is LGHNA, CDR2 YSLEER, per germline. The CDR3 spells CASSQDLGNEQYF. CDR3 bases: TGCGCCAGCAGCCAAGATCTGGGGAACGAGCAGTACTTC.

This chain connects TRBV2 to TRBJ2-2; possibly TRBD1 or TRBD2 for D (6 bases each). V dropped 8 bases and J dropped 1 base, with 20 bases sitting between them. The CDR3 extends over 17 amino acids. Germline V lookup: CDR1 SNHLY, CDR2 FYNNEI. The chain's CDR3 is CASGWTTGARNTGELFF. CDR3 sequence (DNA): TGTGCCAGCGGGTGGACAACGGGGGCGCGGAACACCGGGGAGCTGTTTTTT.

The CDR3 protein is CASSPGNYGYTF. CDR3 bases: TGTGCCAGCAGTCCGGGAAACTATGGCTACACCTTC. This chain uses TRBV28 with TRBJ1-2; the D is unclear. This CDR3 comprises 12 residues. V was shortened by 5 bases and J by 2 bases, with 6 bases between the two germline ends. Germline V gene lookup returns CDR1 MDHEN and CDR2 SYDVKM.

This chain joins TRBV28 and TRBJ1-4, with 12 bases identical to TRBD1. Per the germline V gene, CDR1 is MDHEN and CDR2 is SYDVKM. Trimming cost V 3 bases and J 8 bases; bases outside gene matches: 1. The CDR3 has 14 residues. The CDR3 is CASSFGTGGEKLFF. The CDR3 region has the DNA TGTGCCAGCAGTTTCGGGACAGGGGGCGAAAAACTGTTTTTT.

The chain employs TRBV28 and TRBJ1-1; D not certain. Per germline, CDR1 MDHEN and CDR2 SYDVKM. V gave up 0 bases and J gave up 6 bases, with 5 bases separating them. This CDR3 region has 12 residues. The CDR3 DNA follows: TGTGCCAGCAGTTTATGGGCGGCTGAAGCTTTCTTT. Translating it yields CASSLWAAEAFF.

Here the CDR3 reads CASSVQGSGYTF. The CDR3 coding sequence is TGTGCCAGCAGCGTACAGGGATCTGGCTACACCTTC. V usage is TRBV7-9 and J usage is TRBJ1-2; a weak D match, TRBD1 (6 bases). Germline CDR1 is SEHNR and CDR2 is FQNEAQ (reference sequence). This CDR3 spans 12 amino acids. With 5 bases removed from V and 7 bases from J, the gap between germline ends came to 11 bases. Filled out from reference TRBV7-9 and TRBJ1-2, the complete variable domain reads DTGVSQNPRHKITKRGQNVTFRCDPISEHNRLYWYRQTLGQGPEFLTYFQNEAQLEKSRLLSDRFSAERPKGSFSTLEIQRTEQGDSAMYLCASSVQGSGYTFGSGTRLTVV.

The gene calls are TRBV12-3 or TRBV12-4 and TRBJ1-5; 8 bases match TRBD1. The ends lost 6 bases at V and 7 bases at J; junction bases unmatched: 2. The CDR3 loop spans 12 amino acids. The CDR3 reads CASRQGAQPQHF. Here the CDR3 DNA reads TGTGCCAGCAGGCAGGGGGCCCAGCCCCAGCATTTT.

V is TRBV7-2 and J is TRBJ2-5; TRBD2 matches 9 bases. This CDR3 is 16 amino acids long. V dropped 5 bases and J dropped 1; count of bases not matched to a gene: 8. Germline V gene lookup returns CDR1 SGHTA and CDR2 FQGNSA. Here the CDR3 reads CASSPRLAGFQETQYF. The CDR3 DNA is TGTGCCAGCAGCCCTCGGCTAGCGGGGTTCCAAGAGACCCAGTACTTC. The full variable domain, rest sourced from reference TRBV7-2 and TRBJ2-5, is GAGVSQSPSNKVTEKGKDVELRCDPISGHTALYWYRQSLGQGLEFLIYFQGNSAPDKSGLPSDRFSAERTGGSVSTLTIQRTQQEDSAVYLCASSPRLAGFQETQYFGPGTRLLVL.

The chain combines TRBV18 with TRBJ2-5; D remains ambiguous. CDR1 and CDR2 (germline): KGHSH, LQKENI. V was clipped by 2 bases and J by 5 bases, with 9 bases between them. The CDR3 contains 13 residues. Here the CDR3 reads CASSPNGRETQYF. Here the CDR3 DNA reads TGTGCCAGCTCACCAAATGGAAGGGAGACCCAGTACTTC.

The chain joins TRBV10-3 to TRBJ1-5; D perhaps matches TRBD1 (5 bases). Germline CDR1 and CDR2: ENHRY and SYGVKD. V lost 4 bases to trimming and J lost 2 bases, with 24 bases between them. This CDR3 contains 19 residues. The CDR3 sequence: CAISGGTEALKYGNQPQHF. CDR3 sequence (DNA): TGTGCCATCAGTGGAGGGACCGAGGCCCTCAAATATGGCAATCAGCCCCAGCATTTT.

V usage is TRBV19 and J usage is TRBJ1-2; D is possibly TRBD1 (5 bases). With 11 bases removed from V and 5 bases from J, the gap between germline ends came to 18 bases. CDR1 LNHDA and CDR2 SQIVND come from the germline V gene (reference sequence). The CDR3 is 13 residues long. The CDR3 coding sequence is TGTGCCTTCCAAATGGGTGGGGGGTATGGCTACACCTTC. Its translation is CAFQMGGGYGYTF.

The chain is built from TRBV20-1 and TRBJ1-4; D gene unclear. CDR1 is DFQATT and CDR2 is SNEGSKA in the germline V gene (reference sequence). V shed 3 bases and J shed 4 bases, with 9 bases lying between them. The CDR3 length is 13 residues. CDR3 nucleotide sequence: TGCAGTGCTAGTTTCCCCAATAATGAAAAACTGTTTTTT. Protein product: CSASFPNNEKLFF.

This chain links TRBV5-5 with TRBJ2-1; D is unresolved. The ends were cut back, 4 bases at V and 2 bases at J, with 10 bases in the middle. There are 14 residues in the CDR3. Germline CDR1 reads SGHKS; CDR2 reads YYEKEE (reference sequence). In DNA, the CDR3 is TGTGCCAGCAGCCCGCGGACCACCTACAATGAGCAGTTCTTC. Encoded protein: CASSPRTTYNEQFF.

This clone was seen a single time. The chain recombines TRBV6-5 with TRBJ1-2; D remains unclear. CDR3 size: 13 residues. Per the germline V gene, CDR1 is MNHEY and CDR2 is SVGAGI. V lost 4 bases to trimming and J lost 4 bases, with 10 bases between them. The chain's CDR3 is CASSSGIGYGYTF. CDR3 sequence (DNA): TGTGCCAGCAGTTCTGGGATCGGCTATGGCTACACCTTC.

The V call is TRBV4-3, the J call TRBJ2-1, with D perhaps matching TRBD2 (5 bases). The V end lost 0 bases, the J end lost 1 base, and 16 bases lay between the germline ends. CDR1 LGHNA and CDR2 YSLEER come from the germline V gene. CDR3 length: 18 amino acids. For the CDR3, the DNA is TGCGCCAGCAGCCAAGATCGGGGAGAATGGGTTTCCTACAATGAGCAGTTCTTC. This encodes CASSQDRGEWVSYNEQFF.

This chain joins TRBV25-1 and TRBJ1-2; D is unresolved. V was shortened by 4 bases and J by 4 bases, with 10 bases between the two germline ends. CDR1 is MGHDK, CDR2 SYGVNS, per germline. This CDR3 is 13 amino acids long. The CDR3 nucleotides read TGTGCCAGCAGTGCAGGCGACGGCTATGGCTACACCTTC. Its translation is CASSAGDGYGYTF.

The chain has TRBV6-5 and TRBJ1-1; D is unresolved. The CDR3 sequence is 13 residues long. V was trimmed by 9 bases and J by 4 bases, leaving 15 bases between them. CDR1 and CDR2 from the germline V gene are MNHEY and SVGAGI. The CDR3 coding sequence is TGTGCCAGTGGATGGGCTGGGAGCACTGAAGCTTTCTTT. As protein: CASGWAGSTEAFF.

The chain joins TRBV7-9 to TRBJ2-2, with 13 bases aligning to TRBD2. After removal of 1 base from V and 4 bases from J, the junction contained 3 bases not matched to a gene. Germline loops: CDR1 SEHNR, CDR2 FQNEAQ (reference sequence). The length of the CDR3 is 17 residues. The CDR3 coding sequence is TGTGCCAGCAGCTTAGACGGACTAGCGGGAGCCACCGGGGAGCTGTTTTTT. Its protein is CASSLDGLAGATGELFF.

The V and J genes are TRBV7-2 and TRBJ1-5; the D gene is possibly TRBD1 (5 bases). V lost 1 base to trimming and J lost 7 bases, with 8 bases between them. The CDR3 has 13 residues. CDR1 is SGHTA and CDR2 is FQGNSA in the germline V gene. The CDR3 here is CASSLVRGQPQHF. The DNA of the CDR3 is TGTGCCAGCAGCTTAGTCCGGGGGCAGCCCCAGCATTTT.

This clone was seen a handful of times. V and J are TRBV12-3 or TRBV12-4 and TRBJ1-4; D may be TRBD1 (6 bases). Trimming removed 6 bases at V and 7 bases at J, with 9 bases between. This CDR3 is built from 12 residues. The CDR3 loop is CASSGQPEKLFF. The CDR3 nucleotides are TGTGCCAGCAGCGGACAGCCTGAAAAACTGTTTTTT.

CDR3 loop: CASSLYSGQPQHF. For the CDR3, the DNA is TGTGCCAGCAGCTTATACTCCGGACAGCCCCAGCATTTT. The chain combines TRBV11-2 with TRBJ1-5; no reliable D call. Germline lookup yields CDR1 SGHAT and CDR2 FQNNGV. Trimming removed 2 bases at V and 7 bases at J, with 9 bases between. This CDR3 contains 13 residues.

V usage is TRBV30 and J usage is TRBJ1-5; 7 bases match TRBD1. CDR1 and CDR2 from the germline V gene are GTSNPN and SVGIG (reference sequence). V lost 6 bases and J lost 4; bases outside the gene matches: 6. The CDR3 loop spans 13 amino acids. The CDR3 protein is CACRGDSNQPQHF. The DNA of the CDR3 is TGTGCCTGCCGGGGGGACAGTAATCAGCCCCAGCATTTT.

The gene calls are TRBV4-3 and TRBJ1-1; D unclear. Germline values: CDR1 LGHNA, CDR2 YSLEER. There are 13 residues in the CDR3. V shed 0 bases and J shed 3 bases, with 5 bases lying between them. CDR3 nucleotide sequence: TGCGCCAGCAGCCAAGACAGGTACACTGAAGCTTTCTTT. Translation gives CASSQDRYTEAFF.

The chain joins TRBV6-2 or TRBV6-3 to TRBJ1-1; D gene ambiguous. The V and J ends lost 5 bases and 2 bases respectively, with 15 bases between them. Germline CDR1 reads MNHEY; CDR2 reads SVGEGT. The CDR3 runs 15 residues. This chain's CDR3 is CASSPDKVGNTEAFF. Here the CDR3 DNA reads TGTGCCAGCAGTCCCGATAAGGTTGGAAACACTGAAGCTTTCTTT.

The V gene is TRBV18, the J gene TRBJ1-2, with TRBD1 identical over 7 bases. This CDR3 is 14 amino acids long. Trimming cost V 0 bases and J 7 bases; bases outside gene matches: 5. Looked up from germline, CDR1 is KGHSH and CDR2 is LQKENI. The CDR3 DNA reads as TGTGCCAGCTCACCACCGACAGGGCGGGGTGGCTACACCTTC. Residues: CASSPPTGRGGYTF.

V and J are TRBV12-1 and TRBJ1-3; the table names TRBD1, a call not compared with the DNA. TRBV12-1 is a pseudogene. This CDR3 comprises 14 residues. CDR3 in amino acids: CASSSRTEGNTIYF. In DNA form, the CDR3 reads TGTGCCAGCAGCTCTCGGACAGAGGGAAACACCATATATTTT.

The chain joins TRBV5-4 to TRBJ2-5; TRBD2 aligns across 11 bases. CDR3 length: 16 residues. Germline-derived CDR1 and CDR2 are SGHNT and YYREEE (reference sequence). The V segment lost 1 base and the J segment 5 bases; nucleotides outside the gene matches: 7. The CDR3 sequence: CASSLMTSGMGETQYF. The CDR3 bases are TGTGCCAGCAGCTTGATGACTAGCGGGATGGGGGAGACCCAGTACTTC.

The V and J genes are TRBV7-8 and TRBJ1-5, with TRBD1 matching 8 bases. The CDR3 covers 16 residues. CDR1 and CDR2 from the germline V gene are SGHVS and FQNEAQ. Trimming cost V 6 bases and J 3 bases; bases outside gene matches: 10. As DNA, the CDR3 is TGTGCCAGCAGATCGACCCCAGGGGGCTCCAATCAGCCCCAGCATTTT. The encoded protein is CASRSTPGGSNQPQHF.